The next 25 T cell receptor beta chains were all read from a single sample in a study of blood T cell repertoires in COVID-19. The method was immunoSEQ multiplex PCR; TCRdb's version includes in-frame clones alone and lacks a portion of them. This repertoire shows just over 300,000 clones, 90% found once; its top ten account for 3.5% to 4.5%. Specimen: PBMCs or T cells enriched from blood (not recorded which). The receptor source for this set is a woman between 18 and 29 years old with acute COVID-19.

The genes are TRBV11-2 and TRBJ2-5; D gene ambiguous. The CDR3 covers 14 residues. With 6 bases removed from V and 1 base from J, the gap between germline ends came to 12 bases. Germline V gene data show CDR1 as SGHAT and CDR2 as FQNNGV. The CDR3 bases are TGTGCCAGCAGTCCGAGGATCACCCAAGAGACCCAGTACTTC. Amino acids: CASSPRITQETQYF.

This clone came up a few times. The chain couples TRBV25-1 to TRBJ1-1; D is ambiguous. Deletions cut 8 bases from V and 5 bases from J, with 15 bases between. The V gene's germline CDR1 is MGHDK and CDR2 SYGVNS. The CDR3 length is 13 residues. The CDR3 here is CASLPRGETEAFF. The CDR3 coding sequence is TGTGCCAGCCTCCCCCGGGGTGAGACTGAAGCTTTCTTT.

For the CDR3, the DNA is TGCGCCAGTCAGACAGGGATGAACACTGAAGCTTTCTTT. As protein: CASQTGMNTEAFF. The rearrangement links TRBV5-1 to TRBJ1-1; 7 positions agree with TRBD1. The CDR3 runs to 13 residues. Germline loops: CDR1 SGHRS, CDR2 YFSETQ. The ends lost 8 bases at V and 0 bases at J; junction bases unmatched: 4. The variable domain in full, completed from reference TRBV5-1 and TRBJ1-1, reads KAGVTQTPRYLIKTRGQQVTLSCSPISGHRSVSWYQQTPGQGLQFLFEYFSETQRNKGNFPGRFSGRQFSNSRSEMNVSTLELGDSALYLCASQTGMNTEAFFGQGTRLTVV.

The chain joins TRBV12-3 or TRBV12-4 to TRBJ2-3; 7 bases match TRBD2. The CDR3 length is 13 residues. Trimming cost V 7 bases and J 2 bases; bases outside gene matches: 3. CDR3: CASTGGYTDTQYF. CDR3 sequence (DNA): TGTGCCAGCACCGGGGGGTACACAGATACGCAGTATTTT.

The gene calls are TRBV27 and TRBJ2-3; D is undetermined. The CDR3 has 15 amino acids. From germline, CDR1 is MNHEY and CDR2 SMNVEV (reference sequence). Trimming shortened V by 5 bases and J by 1 base, and 13 bases separated the two germline ends. CDR3 region: CASSPLTWGTDTQYF. CDR3 DNA: TGTGCCAGCAGTCCTCTGACTTGGGGCACAGATACGCAGTATTTT.

The J gene is TRBJ1-5, the V gene TRBV12-3 or TRBV12-4; weak D call: TRBD1 (5 bases). V lost 5 bases, J lost 4 bases, and 9 bases lay in between. The CDR3 sequence is 13 residues long. This chain's CDR3 is CASSPGGNQPQHF. The DNA of the CDR3 is TGTGCCAGCAGTCCCGGGGGAAATCAGCCCCAGCATTTT.

V usage is TRBV5-1 and J usage is TRBJ1-5, with 7 bases that match TRBD1. Germline values: CDR1 SGHRS, CDR2 YFSETQ. The CDR3 consists of 14 residues. Trimming at V came to 2 bases and at J to 7 bases, leaving 6 bases not matched to a gene. CDR3 sequence reads: CASSLTGDVQPQHF. In DNA, the CDR3 is TGCGCCAGCAGCTTAACAGGGGATGTGCAGCCCCAGCATTTT.

This sequence joins TRBV28 and TRBJ2-3, with TRBD1 matching over 9 bases. Germline V CDR1 and CDR2: MDHEN, SYDVKM. V shed 7 bases, J shed 2 bases, and the junction held 7 bases outside the gene matches. The CDR3 sequence is 15 residues long. CDR3 residues: CASTTGDRDTDTQYF. As DNA, the CDR3 is TGTGCCAGCACAACCGGGGACAGGGACACAGATACGCAGTATTTT.

The chain carries TRBV6-5 and TRBJ2-5, with a tentative D call TRBD2 (5 bases). Germline CDR1 reads MNHEY; CDR2 reads SVGAGI. Trimming stripped 5 bases from V and 6 bases from J, with 19 bases between. The CDR3 sequence is 15 residues long. CDR3 loop: CASSPYAEARQTQYF. The DNA of the CDR3 is TGTGCCAGCAGTCCATACGCGGAGGCCCGGCAGACCCAGTACTTC.

The genes are TRBV15 and TRBJ1-2; 9 bases are a match to TRBD1. CDR3 length: 17 residues. V lost 0 bases and J lost 6; bases outside the gene matches: 11. CDR1 is LNHNV and CDR2 is YYDKDF in the germline V gene (reference sequence). CDR3 nucleotides: TGTGCCACCAGCAGAGATTATGGCCCCGGGACAGGGAATGGCTACACCTTC. Encoded protein: CATSRDYGPGTGNGYTF.

Note on this clone: This same CDR3 is encoded by further DNA sequences in the sample. V usage is TRBV28 and J usage is TRBJ1-2; 9 positions match TRBD1. With V trimmed by 8 bases and J by 0 bases, 1 base remained unmatched. CDR3 length: 13 residues. Germline V gives CDR1 MDHEN, CDR2 SYDVKM. CDR3 DNA sequence: TGTGCCAGCCGACAGGGGGCTAACTATGGCTACACCTTC. Translating it yields CASRQGANYGYTF.

This chain uses TRBV27 with TRBJ2-2; 16 nucleotides agree with TRBD2. Germline trimming cut 7 bases from V and 1 base from J; bases unmatched to any gene: 15. The length of the CDR3 is 21 residues. Looked up from germline, CDR1 is MNHEY and CDR2 is SMNVEV (reference sequence). CDR3 amino acids: CASTHSGTSGRATGNTGELFF. The CDR3 nucleotides read TGTGCCAGCACCCACTCCGGGACTAGCGGGAGGGCCACGGGGAACACCGGGGAGCTGTTTTTT.

This chain's CDR3 is CASSLTGGVQRSYEQYF. The CDR3 nucleotides are TGTGCCAGCAGCCTCACGGGGGGAGTTCAAAGATCCTACGAGCAGTACTTC. The gene calls are TRBV14 and TRBJ2-7; 7 nucleotides match TRBD2. Germline V gene lookup returns CDR1 SGHDN and CDR2 FVKESK. The V gene end was trimmed by 4 bases and the J gene end by 1 base; junction bases not matched to a gene: 13. This CDR3 has 17 amino acids.

The rearrangement uses TRBV12-5 and TRBJ1-2; 7 nucleotides agree with TRBD1. This CDR3 comprises 13 residues. Germline assignment: CDR1 LGHNT and CDR2 FRNRAP. With 4 bases clipped from V and 9 bases from J, the junction kept 8 bases outside the gene matches. CDR3 sequence (DNA): TGTGCTAGTGGTTGGGTAGACAGGGCGCGCTACACCTTC. This gives the protein CASGWVDRARYTF.

V usage is TRBV5-1 and J usage is TRBJ2-1; 14 nucleotides agree with TRBD2. CDR3 length equals 14 residues. Per germline, CDR1 SGHRS and CDR2 YFSETQ. J lost 7 bases, V lost 7 bases, and 4 bases had no gene match. The CDR3 coding sequence is TGCGCCAGCCGGCGGACTAGCGGGAGGAATGAGCAGTTCTTC. Translation: CASRRTSGRNEQFF. Together with reference TRBV5-1 and TRBJ2-1, the CDR3 gives the full variable domain: KAGVTQTPRYLIKTRGQQVTLSCSPISGHRSVSWYQQTPGQGLQFLFEYFSETQRNKGNFPGRFSGRQFSNSRSEMNVSTLELGDSALYLCASRRTSGRNEQFFGPGTRLTVL.

This sequence joins TRBV5-1 and TRBJ2-7, with D perhaps matching TRBD1 (5 bases). Trimming removed 0 bases from V and 7 bases from J, with 14 bases in between. The CDR3 spans 14 residues. Germline assignment: CDR1 SGHRS and CDR2 YFSETQ. CDR3: CASSLDFRAGEQYF. CDR3 coding DNA: TGCGCCAGCAGCTTGGATTTCAGGGCTGGGGAGCAGTACTTC.

The chain combines TRBV19 with TRBJ1-3; D unclear. Germline V gives CDR1 LNHDA, CDR2 SQIVND (reference sequence). This CDR3 has 14 amino acids. V was pared by 0 bases and J by 0 bases, with 3 bases between. The CDR3 spells CASSIESSGNTIYF. CDR3 DNA: TGTGCCAGTAGTATAGAGAGCTCTGGAAACACCATATATTTT.

Concerning this clone itself: The sample holds other DNA sequences that translate to the same CDR3. The rearrangement joins TRBV29-1 to TRBJ2-1, with a possible D match to TRBD2 (6 bases). V lost 3 bases, J lost 4 bases, and 7 bases lay in between. Germline assignment: CDR1 SQVTM and CDR2 ANQGSEA. The CDR3 has 12 residues. CDR3 sequence (DNA): TGCAGCGTTGATGGGGGGTACAATGAGCAGTTCTTC. Amino acid sequence: CSVDGGYNEQFF.

Turning to this clone: This sample includes further DNA sequences coding for the same CDR3. This chain connects TRBV27 to TRBJ1-1; 8 bases are a match to TRBD1. The CDR3 has 14 amino acids. V lost 3 bases, J lost 5 bases, and 5 bases stayed unmatched. Germline V gives CDR1 MNHEY, CDR2 SMNVEV (reference sequence). CDR3: CASSFGQGETEAFF. As DNA, the CDR3 is TGTGCCAGCAGTTTCGGACAGGGCGAGACTGAAGCTTTCTTT.

The chain uses TRBV2 and TRBJ2-1; perhaps TRBD2 as D (6 bases). Per germline, CDR1 SNHLY and CDR2 FYNNEI. Trimming cost V 8 bases and J 9 bases, with 11 bases left between them. The CDR3 consists of 11 residues. CDR3 sequence (DNA): TGTGCCAGCCCTATGGGGGGTGAGCAGTTCTTC. Translation gives CASPMGGEQFF.

The rearrangement uses TRBV5-4 and TRBJ2-2; a weak D match, TRBD1 (5 bases). The germline V gene has CDR1 SGHNT and CDR2 YYREEE (reference sequence). The CDR3 is made up of 17 amino acids. The ends were cut back, 4 bases at V and 4 bases at J, with 20 bases in the middle. As DNA, the CDR3 is TGTGCCAGCAGCCGGATACGTCTGGACAAAGGCACCGGGGAGCTGTTTTTT. Protein sequence: CASSRIRLDKGTGELFF.

The chain couples TRBV19 to TRBJ2-1; 11 bases map to TRBD2. V was clipped by 7 bases and J by 3 bases; unmatched bases: 5. The CDR3 is 15 residues long. Germline CDR1 reads LNHDA; CDR2 reads SQIVND (reference sequence). CDR3 protein: CASMDGTSGYNEQFF. The CDR3 DNA reads as TGTGCCAGTATGGATGGGACTAGCGGCTACAATGAGCAGTTCTTC.

This chain connects TRBV19 to TRBJ1-5; D remains unclear. The CDR3 is 17 amino acids. V lost 8 bases, J lost 3 bases, and 23 bases lay in between. Looked up from germline, CDR1 is LNHDA and CDR2 is SQIVND (reference sequence). As DNA, the CDR3 is TGTGCCAGTCGCGCGGTTGAGGGCCCTTACCTCAATCAGCCCCAGCATTTT. Protein: CASRAVEGPYLNQPQHF.

The chain joins TRBV2 to TRBJ1-6; D is unresolved. CDR3 size: 11 residues. Trimming took 4 bases from V and 8 from J, leaving 3 bases between them. Germline CDR1 is SNHLY and CDR2 is FYNNEI. CDR3 nucleotides: TGTGCCAGCAGTGCGGATTCACCCCTCCACTTT. Translating gives CASSADSPLHF.

A single count supports this clone. This chain joins TRBV3-1 (or the pseudogene TRBV3-2) and TRBJ2-1, with D tentatively TRBD2 (5 bases). V was pared by 0 bases and J by 0 bases, with 12 bases between. This CDR3 region has 17 residues. Germline loops: CDR1 LGHDT, CDR2 YNNKEL (reference sequence). CDR3 sequence reads: CASSQDLGADSYNEQFF. CDR3 nucleotide sequence: TGTGCCAGCAGCCAAGATCTAGGAGCGGACTCCTACAATGAGCAGTTCTTC.